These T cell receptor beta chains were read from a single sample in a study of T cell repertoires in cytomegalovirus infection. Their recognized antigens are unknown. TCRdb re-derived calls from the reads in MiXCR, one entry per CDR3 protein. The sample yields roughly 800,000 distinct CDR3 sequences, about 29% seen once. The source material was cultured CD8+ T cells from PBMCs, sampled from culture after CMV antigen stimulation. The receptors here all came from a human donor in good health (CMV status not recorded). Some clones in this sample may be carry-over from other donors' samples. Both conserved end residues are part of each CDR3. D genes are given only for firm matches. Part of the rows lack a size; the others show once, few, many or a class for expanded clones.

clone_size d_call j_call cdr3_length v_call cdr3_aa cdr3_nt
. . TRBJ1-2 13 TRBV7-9 CASSPGNNYGYTF TGTGCCAGCAGCCCCGGGAACAACTATGGCTACACCTTC
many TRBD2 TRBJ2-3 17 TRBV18 CASSPPRLAGSTDTQYF TGTGCCAGCTCACCACCCAGACTAGCGGGAAGCACAGATACGCAGTATTTT
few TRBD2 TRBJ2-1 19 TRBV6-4 CASSANSSSSGSSYNEQFF TGTGCCAGCAGTGCCAACTCTTCATCTAGCGGTAGCTCCTACAATGAGCAGTTCTTC
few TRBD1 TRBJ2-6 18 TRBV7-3 CASSPQGSLPSGANVLTF TGTGCCAGCAGCCCACAGGGGTCCCTTCCCTCTGGGGCCAACGTCCTGACTTTC
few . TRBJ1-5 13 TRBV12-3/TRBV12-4 CASSPPSYQPQHF TGTGCCAGCAGCCCACCGAGCTATCAGCCCCAGCATTTT
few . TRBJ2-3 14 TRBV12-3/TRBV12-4 CASSLGERADTQYF TGTGCCAGCAGTTTGGGAGAGAGGGCAGATACGCAGTATTTT
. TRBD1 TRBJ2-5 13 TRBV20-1 CSAAARTGGSQYF TGCAGTGCTGCCGCGAGGACAGGGGGCTCCCAGTACTTC
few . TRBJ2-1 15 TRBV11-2 CASSFGWSSYNEQFF TGTGCCAGCAGCTTTGGGTGGAGCTCCTACAATGAGCAGTTCTTC
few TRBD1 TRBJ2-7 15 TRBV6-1 CASSYHGQGYYEQYF TGTGCCAGCAGTTATCACGGACAGGGCTACTACGAGCAGTACTTC
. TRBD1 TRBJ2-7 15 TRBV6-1 CASSEVGTGTLEQYF TGTGCCAGCAGTGAAGTTGGGACAGGTACGTTGGAGCAGTACTTC
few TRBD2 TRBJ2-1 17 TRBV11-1 CASSPRLAGGLWNEQFF TGTGCCAGCAGCCCCCGACTAGCGGGGGGGCTTTGGAATGAGCAGTTCTTC
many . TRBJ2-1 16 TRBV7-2 CASSTSSGVSYNEQFF TGTGCCAGCAGCACTAGTTCGGGGGTCTCCTACAATGAGCAGTTCTTC
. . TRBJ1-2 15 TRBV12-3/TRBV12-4 CASSLERDRWSGYTF TGTGCCAGCAGTTTAGAGCGCGACAGGTGGAGCGGCTACACCTTC
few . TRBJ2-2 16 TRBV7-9 CASSNPGPKNTGELFF TGTGCCAGCAGCAATCCGGGACCCAAGAACACCGGGGAGCTGTTTTTT
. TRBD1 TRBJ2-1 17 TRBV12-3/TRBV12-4 CASSSPGTGGSYNEQFF TGTGCCAGCAGTTCCCCAGGGACAGGGGGCTCCTACAATGAGCAGTTCTTC
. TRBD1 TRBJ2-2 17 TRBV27 CASAQSTGPRRAGELFF TGTGCCAGCGCGCAGTCGACAGGGCCCAGAAGAGCCGGGGAGCTGTTTTTT
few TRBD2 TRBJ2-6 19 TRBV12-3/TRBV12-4 CASSFTLMISGAGANVLTF TGTGCCAGCAGTTTCACCCTCATGATCAGCGGGGCTGGGGCCAACGTCCTGACTTTC
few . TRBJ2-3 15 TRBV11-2 CASSLSFDRTDTQYF TGTGCCAGCAGCTTAAGTTTCGACCGAACAGATACGCAGTATTTT
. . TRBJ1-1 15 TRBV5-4 CASSLTPSLNTEAFF TGTGCCAGCAGCTTGACACCGTCCCTCAACACTGAAGCTTTCTTT
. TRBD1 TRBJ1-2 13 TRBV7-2 CASSLVGQGSYTF TGTGCCAGCAGCTTAGTTGGACAGGGAAGCTACACCTTC
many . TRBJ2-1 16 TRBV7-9 CASSPAGLSAYNEQFF TGTGCCAGCAGCCCGGCGGGACTGAGTGCATACAATGAGCAGTTCTTC
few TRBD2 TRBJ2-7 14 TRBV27 CASSSGLAVYEQYF TGTGCCAGCAGTTCGGGACTAGCGGTTTACGAGCAGTACTTC
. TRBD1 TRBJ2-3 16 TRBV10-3 CAISEYDRGSTDTQYF TGTGCCATCAGTGAATACGACAGGGGAAGCACAGATACGCAGTATTTT
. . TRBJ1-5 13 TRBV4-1 CASSRGAGQPQHF TGTGCCAGCAGCCGCGGGGCTGGCCAGCCCCAGCATTTT
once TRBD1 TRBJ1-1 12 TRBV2 CATLSGGNEAFF TGTGCCACCCTATCAGGGGGGAACGAAGCTTTCTTT
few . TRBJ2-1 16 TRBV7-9 CASSPGEGVSYNEQFF TGTGCCAGCAGCCCCGGGGAGGGGGTCTCCTACAATGAGCAGTTCTTC
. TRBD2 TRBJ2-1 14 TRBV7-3 CASSLIGSGGEQFF TGTGCCAGCAGCTTGATCGGATCGGGGGGTGAGCAGTTCTTC
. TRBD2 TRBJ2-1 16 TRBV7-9 CASSLVGGGPLGEQFF TGTGCCAGCAGCTTAGTGGGCGGGGGGCCCCTGGGGGAGCAGTTCTTC
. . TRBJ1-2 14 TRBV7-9 CASSFTGSDYGYTF TGTGCCAGCAGCTTTACGGGCAGTGACTATGGCTACACCTTC
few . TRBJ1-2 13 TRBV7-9 CASSPLTPGGYTF TGTGCCAGCAGCCCCCTGACCCCGGGGGGCTACACCTTC
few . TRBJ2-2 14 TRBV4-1 CASSQALGPRELFF TGCGCCAGCAGCCAAGCACTCGGCCCCCGGGAGCTGTTTTTT
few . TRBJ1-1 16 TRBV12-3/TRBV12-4 CASSLWAVVMNTEAFF TGTGCCAGCAGTTTATGGGCGGTGGTCATGAACACTGAAGCTTTCTTT
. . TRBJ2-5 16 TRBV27 CASRPQQRSKQETQYF TGTGCCAGCAGGCCCCAACAGAGGAGCAAGCAAGAGACCCAGTACTTC